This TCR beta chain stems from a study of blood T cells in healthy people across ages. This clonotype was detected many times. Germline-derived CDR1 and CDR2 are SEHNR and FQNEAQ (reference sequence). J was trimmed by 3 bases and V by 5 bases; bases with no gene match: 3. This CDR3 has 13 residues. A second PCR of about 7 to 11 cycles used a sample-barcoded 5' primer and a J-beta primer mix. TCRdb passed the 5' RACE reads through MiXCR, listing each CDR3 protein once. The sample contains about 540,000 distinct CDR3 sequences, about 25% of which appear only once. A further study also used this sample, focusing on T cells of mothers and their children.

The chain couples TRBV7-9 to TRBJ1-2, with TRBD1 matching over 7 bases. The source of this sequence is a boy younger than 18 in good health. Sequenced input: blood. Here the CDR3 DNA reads TGTGCCAGCAGCCTCGACAGGGACTATGGCTACACCTTC. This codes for CASSLDRDYGYTF.